These 27 T cell receptor beta chains came from one sample sequenced in a study of CD8+CD57+ T cells in acquired aplastic anemia. Profiling that covered TCR beta VDJ and CDR3 relied on genomic DNA as its template. TCRdb independently ran MiXCR on the reads; one entry per CDR3 protein. The data hold roughly 180,000 distinct CDR3 sequences, with 64% observed a single time. Specimen: sorted CD4+, CD8+, or CD8+CD57+ T cells (not recorded which) from PBMCs. All receptors come from a human donor with severe aplastic anemia or a healthy control (not recorded which).

The J gene is TRBJ1-5, the V gene TRBV24-1; a weak D match, TRBD1 (5 bases). The CDR3 extends over 13 amino acids. Between the trimmed V and J ends, which lost 7 bases and 6 bases, there was a span of 12 bases. CDR1 is KGHDR, CDR2 SFDVKD, per germline. CDR3 in DNA: TGTGCCACCAGGGGGGGGTCGAGTCAGCCCCAGCATTTT. Translated: CATRGGSSQPQHF.

J is TRBJ1-1 and V is TRBV20-1; D ambiguous. Germline CDR1 DFQATT, CDR2 SNEGSKA (reference sequence). CDR3 length: 15 residues. The V end was cut by 3 bases, the J end by 1 base, with 15 bases between. The CDR3: CSASRPTTGNTEAFF. The DNA for the CDR3 is TGCAGTGCTAGTCGGCCAACGACCGGGAACACTGAAGCTTTCTTT.

This rearrangement joins TRBV15 to TRBJ1-4; the match to TRBD1 covers 8 bases. The CDR3 sequence is 17 residues long. Per the germline V gene, CDR1 is LNHNV and CDR2 is YYDKDF (reference sequence). V was pared by 3 bases and J by 8 bases, with 14 bases of the junction left unmatched. In DNA form, the CDR3 reads TGTGCCACCAGCAGCGGGGAACGAACAGGGGGTGGAGAAAAACTGTTTTTT. Its translation is CATSSGERTGGGEKLFF.

As to this clonotype: A much larger clone differs from this one at a single base, so this may be a read error. The V gene is TRBV27, the J gene TRBJ2-4; D gene uncertain. CDR3 length: 12 residues. The germline V gene encodes CDR1 MNHEY and CDR2 SMNVEV (reference sequence). Between the trimmed V and J ends, which lost 5 bases and 9 bases, there was a span of 11 bases. CDR3 region: CASSTRGSIQYF. The CDR3 DNA reads TGTGCCAGCAGTACAAGAGGAAGCATTCAGTACTTC.

The rearrangement uses TRBV7-9 and TRBJ1-2, with 10 bases matching TRBD1. Per germline, CDR1 SEHNR and CDR2 FQNEAQ (reference sequence). There are 15 residues in the CDR3. J lost 8 bases, V lost 3 bases, and 9 bases had no gene match. The CDR3 loop is CASSFGPGTGDGYTF. In DNA form, the CDR3 reads TGTGCCAGCAGCTTCGGCCCAGGGACAGGGGACGGCTACACCTTC.

About this clonotype: An end of the junction does not agree with germline; a read error may underlie this. V usage is TRBV9 and J usage is TRBJ1-6, with 7 bases fitting TRBD1. The V gene's germline CDR1 is SGDLS and CDR2 YYNGEE. The CDR3 length is 12 residues. The CDR3 protein is CASSPPGDSLHF. In nucleotides, the CDR3 is TGTGCTAGCAGCCCCCCGGGGGACAGTCTCCACTTT.

Of note for this clonotype: One junction end disagrees with the germline gene, perhaps due to a read error. The chain carries TRBV14 and TRBJ2-1; D remains ambiguous. Germline CDR1 is SGHDN and CDR2 is FVKESK. This CDR3 has 11 residues. The CDR3 region has the DNA TGTGCCAGCAGCCAAGTGCTCAGGTGGCTCTTC. Protein: CASSQVLRWLF.

A word on this clonotype: At one boundary the junction diverges from the germline segment, which might be a read error. V is TRBV6-1 and J is TRBJ2-1; D might be TRBD1 or TRBD2, each matching 5 bases. Germline lookup yields CDR1 MNHNS and CDR2 SASEGT. The CDR3 has 13 amino acids. This CDR3 is CASSWDQYNDQFF. The CDR3 nucleotides are TGTGCCAGCAGTTGGGACCAATACAATGATCAGTTCTTC.

This sequence joins TRBV2 and TRBJ2-7; unclear D gene. The ends were cut back, 4 bases at V and 5 bases at J, with 15 bases in the middle. The germline V gene has CDR1 SNHLY and CDR2 FYNNEI. The CDR3 extends over 14 amino acids. This CDR3 is CASSGPSLPNEQYF. CDR3 DNA sequence: TGTGCCAGCAGTGGTCCCAGTCTCCCCAACGAGCAGTACTTC.

A few counts support this clonotype. The V gene is TRBV20-1, the J gene TRBJ1-1, with D tentatively TRBD1 (5 bases). The CDR3 consists of 15 residues. Between the trimmed V and J ends, which lost 3 bases and 0 bases, there was a span of 14 bases. Germline V gene lookup returns CDR1 DFQATT and CDR2 SNEGSKA (reference sequence). For the CDR3, the DNA is TGCAGTGCTAGGTGGCAGGGCCTCATGAACACTGAAGCTTTCTTT. Translating gives CSARWQGLMNTEAFF.

This chain links TRBV7-2 with TRBJ1-6, with 8 positions matching TRBD1. The CDR3 length is 14 residues. CDR1 and CDR2 from the germline V gene are SGHTA and FQGNSA. V lost 10 bases to trimming and J lost 3 bases; unmatched junction nucleotides: 5. The CDR3 loop reads CATKDRDYNSPLHF. DNA for the CDR3: TGTGCCACCAAGGACAGGGACTATAATTCACCCCTCCACTTT. Together with reference TRBV7-2 and TRBJ1-6, the CDR3 gives the full variable domain: GAGVSQSPSNKVTEKGKDVELRCDPISGHTALYWYRQSLGQGLEFLIYFQGNSAPDKSGLPSDRFSAERTGGSVSTLTIQRTQQEDSAVYLCATKDRDYNSPLHFGNGTRLTVT.

In the case of this clonotype: Likely a read error: the CDR3 ends without its conserved phenylalanine or tryptophan. This chain links TRBV7-6 with TRBJ2-2; no firm D call. The germline V gene has CDR1 SGHVS and CDR2 FNYEAQ. This CDR3 contains 15 residues. The CDR3, as DNA: TGTGCCTGCAGCCCCGGGTGGAGGAACACCGGGGAGCTGTTTTCT. Translating it yields CACSPGWRNTGELFS.

This clonotype was observed a handful of times. The chain uses TRBV7-9 and TRBJ2-5; 10 bases align to TRBD1. Trimming at V came to 6 bases and at J to 5 bases, leaving 6 bases not matched to a gene. The CDR3 consists of 14 residues. Per the germline V gene, CDR1 is SEHNR and CDR2 is FQNEAQ (reference sequence). The CDR3 spells CASRDGTGAETQYF. For the CDR3, the DNA is TGTGCCAGCAGGGACGGGACAGGGGCTGAGACCCAGTACTTC. The variable domain in full, completed from reference TRBV7-9 and TRBJ2-5, reads DTGVSQNPRHKITKRGQNVTFRCDPISEHNRLYWYRQTLGQGPEFLTYFQNEAQLEKSRLLSDRFSAERPKGSFSTLEIQRTEQGDSAMYLCASRDGTGAETQYFGPGTRLLVL.

V usage is TRBV5-8 and J usage is TRBJ1-1; possibly TRBD1 for D (5 bases). The V gene's germline CDR1 is SGHTS and CDR2 YDEGEE. This CDR3 comprises 13 residues. V was trimmed by 4 bases and J by 11 bases, leaving 18 bases between them. The CDR3 region is CASSPETALGAFF. The CDR3 DNA reads as TGTGCCAGCAGCCCGGAGACAGCCTTGGGGGCTTTCTTT.

The V call is TRBV7-9, the J call TRBJ2-5; tentatively, D is TRBD1 (7 bases). This CDR3 is 16 amino acids long. Germline V gene sequence: CDR1 SEHNR, CDR2 FQNEAQ (reference sequence). V dropped 11 bases and J dropped 1 base, with 23 bases sitting between them. CDR3 residues: CAGRQGTGASQETQYF. In DNA, the CDR3 is TGTGCCGGACGACAGGGAACGGGGGCGAGCCAAGAGACCCAGTACTTC.

V usage is TRBV9 and J usage is TRBJ1-5; D is possibly TRBD1 (6 bases). Trimming left V 3 bases short and J 0 bases short, with 10 bases between. This CDR3 comprises 15 residues. Per the germline V gene, CDR1 is SGDLS and CDR2 is YYNGEE. CDR3 residues: CASSATGYSNQPQHF. The CDR3 nucleotides read TGTGCCAGCAGCGCGACAGGTTATAGCAATCAGCCCCAGCATTTT.

The chain couples TRBV7-9 to TRBJ2-3; D uncertain. Trimming took off 5 bases at V and 0 bases at J, with 15 bases between the two ends. The CDR3 extends over 16 amino acids. The germline CDR1 and CDR2 sequences are SEHNR and FQNEAQ (reference sequence). The CDR3 sequence: CASSPVRMPSTDTQYF. The DNA of the CDR3 is TGTGCCAGCAGCCCAGTACGAATGCCAAGCACAGATACGCAGTATTTT. The variable domain in full, completed from reference TRBV7-9 and TRBJ2-3, reads DTGVSQNPRHKITKRGQNVTFRCDPISEHNRLYWYRQTLGQGPEFLTYFQNEAQLEKSRLLSDRFSAERPKGSFSTLEIQRTEQGDSAMYLCASSPVRMPSTDTQYFGPGTRLTVL.

This chain uses TRBV6-1 with TRBJ1-6; D possibly corresponds to TRBD1 (6 bases). CDR1 is MNHNS, CDR2 SASEGT, per germline. V gave up 1 base and J gave up 9 bases, with 10 bases separating them. The CDR3 sequence is 14 residues long. The CDR3 protein is CASSEVSTGSPLHF. The DNA of the CDR3 is TGTGCCAGCAGTGAAGTCTCGACAGGTTCACCCCTCCACTTT.

The V call is TRBV11-2, the J call TRBJ1-4, with 12 bases lining up with TRBD1. The length of the CDR3 is 20 residues. V lost 5 bases and J lost 4; bases outside the gene matches: 17. Per the germline V gene, CDR1 is SGHAT and CDR2 is FQNNGV. As DNA, the CDR3 is TGTGCCAGCAGCACTTTAGCCGGGACAGGGGGCGCGTTCGATAATGAAAAACTGTTTTTT. This translates into CASSTLAGTGGAFDNEKLFF.

The J gene is TRBJ1-6, the V gene TRBV9; D is possibly TRBD1 (6 bases). Trimming pared 0 bases from V and 6 bases from J, leaving 10 bases between. The CDR3 length is 15 residues. Germline CDR1 SGDLS, CDR2 YYNGEE. This CDR3 is CASSVAWTVNSPLHF. CDR3 bases: TGTGCCAGCAGCGTAGCATGGACAGTTAATTCACCCCTCCACTTT.

The J gene is TRBJ2-7, the V gene TRBV24-1; TRBD1 is a possible D gene (8 bases). Germline V CDR1 and CDR2: KGHDR, SFDVKD. The CDR3 is 13 residues long. V was shortened by 5 bases and J by 5 bases, with 12 bases between the two germline ends. The CDR3 is CATSVTGGDEQYF. The CDR3 nucleotides are TGTGCCACCAGTGTAACAGGGGGGGACGAGCAGTACTTC.

This CDR3 reads CATASYDNEQFF. CDR3 sequence (DNA): TGTGCCACCGCCTCTTATGACAATGAGCAGTTCTTC. The J gene is TRBJ2-1, the V gene TRBV24-1; D is unclear. CDR1 is KGHDR, CDR2 SFDVKD, per germline. The V end lost 9 bases, the J end lost 5 bases, and 10 bases lay between the germline ends. The CDR3 extends over 12 amino acids.

As regards this clonotype: This may come from a read error, since a much larger clone is one base off. The V gene is TRBV7-9, the J gene TRBJ1-4; D might be TRBD1 (5 bases). The CDR3 has 16 residues. Per the germline V gene, CDR1 is SEHNR and CDR2 is FQNEAQ (reference sequence). The DNA for the CDR3 is TGTGCCAGCAGCTCGGGACCCCTCTCGGACCATGAAACACTGTTTTTT. This sequence encodes CASSSGPLSDHETLFF.

The V and J genes are TRBV20-1 and TRBJ2-3; D unresolved. The CDR3 totals 14 residues. Germline-derived CDR1 and CDR2 are DFQATT and SNEGSKA (reference sequence). V was shortened by 2 bases and J by 2 bases, with 11 bases between the two germline ends. CDR3 loop: CSARPRKLTDTQYF. DNA of the CDR3: TGCAGTGCTAGACCACGGAAACTCACAGATACGCAGTATTTT.

V and J are TRBV10-3 and TRBJ2-5; 9 bases map to TRBD1. The CDR3 is made up of 14 amino acids. Germline V gene lookup returns CDR1 ENHRY and CDR2 SYGVKD. J lost 5 bases, V lost 6 bases, and 7 bases had no gene match. The CDR3 reads CAIRETGGLETQYF. CDR3 sequence (DNA): TGTGCCATCAGGGAGACAGGGGGTCTTGAGACCCAGTACTTC.

The V and J genes are TRBV24-1 and TRBJ1-1; maybe TRBD1 (6 bases). CDR1 is KGHDR and CDR2 is SFDVKD in the germline V gene. The CDR3 consists of 16 residues. With 7 bases removed from V and 3 bases from J, the gap between germline ends came to 20 bases. The CDR3 nucleotides read TGTGCCACCAGGGACCTTAACAGGGAATCCTACACTGAAGCTTTCTTT. It translates to CATRDLNRESYTEAFF.

This clonotype turned up a few times. The chain carries TRBV15 and TRBJ1-5; 7 nucleotides agree with TRBD1. This CDR3 contains 14 residues. V gave up 5 bases and J gave up 6 bases; unmatched junction bases: 7. The germline gives CDR1 LNHNV, CDR2 YYDKDF (reference sequence). This CDR3 reads CATSEGAVSQPQHF. DNA for the CDR3: TGTGCCACCAGCGAGGGGGCGGTAAGTCAGCCCCAGCATTTT. Combining the CDR3 with reference TRBV15 and TRBJ1-5 gives the whole variable domain DAMVIQNPRYQVTQFGKPVTLSCSQTLNHNVMYWYQQKSSQAPKLLFHYYDKDFNNEADTPDNFQSRRPNTSFCFLDIRSPGLGDTAMYLCATSEGAVSQPQHFGDGTRLSIL.